This entry describes one T cell receptor (beta chain). What it binds is not known. Germline V lookup: CDR1 MDHEN, CDR2 SYDVKM. CDR3 size: 14 residues. The germline V and J ends were trimmed by 6 bases and 8 bases, with 16 bases remaining between them. The sample is drawn from a study of T cell responses to AZD1222 COVID-19 vaccine. Study results and limitations: Repertoires were sampled only after the peak T cell response.

Here immunoSEQ multiplex PCR was the method, and the copy in TCRdb shows in-frame clones only, minus some. This table has around 26,000 clones, 80% to 90% appearing once. The sample in question was peripheral blood, obtained 28 days after the second AZD1222 dose. The source is an adult who received the AZD1222 COVID-19 vaccine. The chain couples TRBV28 to TRBJ1-4; no clear D. CDR3 DNA sequence: TGTGCCAGCAGCCCGCCCGGGTTGGTGGAAAAACTGTTTTTT. Translation: CASSPPGLVEKLFF. The whole variable domain, filled in from reference TRBV28 and TRBJ1-4, reads DVKVTQSSRYLVKRTGEKVFLECVQDMDHENMFWYRQDPGLGLRLIYFSYDVKMKEKGDIPEGYSVSREKKERFSLILESASTNQTSMYLCASSPPGLVEKLFFGSGTQLSVL.